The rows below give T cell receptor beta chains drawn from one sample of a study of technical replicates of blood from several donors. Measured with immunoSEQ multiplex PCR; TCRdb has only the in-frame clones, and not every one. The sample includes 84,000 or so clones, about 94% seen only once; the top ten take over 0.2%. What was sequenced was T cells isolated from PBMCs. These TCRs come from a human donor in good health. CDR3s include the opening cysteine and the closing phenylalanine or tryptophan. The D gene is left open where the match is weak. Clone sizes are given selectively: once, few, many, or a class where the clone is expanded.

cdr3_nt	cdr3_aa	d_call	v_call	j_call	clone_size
TGTGCCAGCAGTCAAGAAGCGGGAAGGGAGACCCAGTACTTC	CASSQEAGRETQYF	TRBD2	TRBV6-6	TRBJ2-5	-
TGTGCCAGCATGGGAGCGGGAGGGCCGAGAGAGACCCAGTACTTC	CASMGAGGPRETQYF	TRBD2	TRBV27	TRBJ2-5	-
TGCAGCGTTAACAGGGACAGGAACACTGAAGCTTTCTTT	CSVNRDRNTEAFF	TRBD1	TRBV29-1	TRBJ1-1	once
TGCGCCAGCAGCGGGACAGGGGGAAAAGATACGCAGTATTTT	CASSGTGGKDTQYF	TRBD1	TRBV5-1	TRBJ2-3	-
TGTGCCAGCAGCGTGGGGGGGAGCACCGGGGAGCTGTTTTTT	CASSVGGSTGELFF	TRBD2	TRBV9	TRBJ2-2	-
TGCGCCAGCAGCCCCCCGGACAGGGTTAGGCGAAACATTCAGTACTTC	CASSPPDRVRRNIQYF	TRBD1	TRBV4-1	TRBJ2-4	-
TGTGCCAGCAGCCAAAACAGGGATTTCAACTATGGCTACACCTTC	CASSQNRDFNYGYTF	-	TRBV7-9	TRBJ1-2	-
TGTGCCAGCAGCGGCATCGAGCAGTTCTTC	CASSGIEQFF	-	TRBV7-9	TRBJ2-1	-
TGTGCCAGTAAGCAACAGGGATCCTCTTATACGGCGCAGTATTTT	CASKQQGSSYTAQYF	-	TRBV19	TRBJ2-3	-
TGTGCCAGCAGCCAAGATCTCCGGGGGACGGACAATGAGCAGTTCTTC	CASSQDLRGTDNEQFF	-	TRBV14	TRBJ2-1	-
TGTGCCAGTAGTATAGGGGGCAGGGGGAATGAGCAGTTCTTC	CASSIGGRGNEQFF	TRBD1	TRBV19	TRBJ2-1	-
TGCGCCAGCAGCTTTTGGGGGCAGGTGACGTCGTACGAGCAGTACTTC	CASSFWGQVTSYEQYF	-	TRBV5-1	TRBJ2-7	-
TGTGCCATCCCCACCAGGGACTATAACAATGAGCAGTTCTTC	CAIPTRDYNNEQFF	TRBD2	TRBV6-1	TRBJ2-1	-
TGCGCCAGCAGCCAAGATCACAGGGACGATGGCTACACCTTC	CASSQDHRDDGYTF	-	TRBV4-1	TRBJ1-2	-
TGTGCCAGTAGTCATACAGGGACTGAAGCTTTCTTT	CASSHTGTEAFF	-	TRBV19	TRBJ1-1	-
TGTGCCAGCAGTTACGCGGGACTAGTTGGAGAGACCCAGTACTTC	CASSYAGLVGETQYF	TRBD2	TRBV6-5	TRBJ2-5	-
TGTGCCAGCAGTTACTACAGGGGGACGAGCATTCAGTACTTC	CASSYYRGTSIQYF	TRBD1	TRBV28	TRBJ2-4	-
TGTGCCAGCAGCTTCACTAGCGGGTTAGACAGGGAGCAGTACTTC	CASSFTSGLDREQYF	TRBD2	TRBV2	TRBJ2-7	-
TGTGCCAGCTCCAGACAGGGGGAGACCGGGGAGCTGTTTTTT	CASSRQGETGELFF	TRBD1	TRBV18	TRBJ2-2	-
TGTGCCAAGTCCGTGGAGCGGGGCCAAGAGACCCAGTACTTC	CAKSVERGQETQYF	TRBD2	TRBV4-2	TRBJ2-5	-
TGTGCCAGCAGCTTGGCCGGGACTCCCTACAATGAGCAGTTCTTC	CASSLAGTPYNEQFF	-	TRBV5-4	TRBJ2-1	-
TGTGCCAGCACTTTTCGGGACAGCGATAATGAAAAACTGTTTTTT	CASTFRDSDNEKLFF	TRBD1	TRBV2	TRBJ1-4	-
TGTGCCAGCATTAGACAGGGTTTATTGAATGGCTACACCTTC	CASIRQGLLNGYTF	TRBD1	TRBV18	TRBJ1-2	-
TGTGCCACCGACATCTTCAGGACTACGAACACTGAAGCTTTCTTT	CATDIFRTTNTEAFF	-	TRBV28	TRBJ1-1	-
TGTGCCAGCAGCCGCGGGACAGGATCTAACACCGGGGAGCTGTTTTTT	CASSRGTGSNTGELFF	TRBD1	TRBV13	TRBJ2-2	-
TGTGCCAGCACCTATTACCCAGGGGGTGAGCAGTTCTTC	CASTYYPGGEQFF	TRBD1	TRBV5-8	TRBJ2-1	-